This TCR beta chain is drawn from a study of cytomegalovirus exposure and HLA in healthy donors (dated by TCRdb to the late 2010s). At the level of the whole study: An earlier analysis of approximately 640 of the donors reported 276 Gb of sequence data and more than 90 million unique TCR beta sequences from approximately 180 million T cells. An early release covering over 500 HLA-typed donors comprised about 320 gigabases of sequencing data and around 80 million unique TCR sequences. Among the roughly 400 genotyped donors, about 83% belonged to the genetic ancestry cluster associated with self-reported Caucasian donors. The study aimed to test whether signatures of past pathogen exposure could be identified by cataloging public T cell receptors. The study profiled the T cell repertoires of hundreds of subjects by immunosequencing and related them to cytomegalovirus serostatus. Along with the roughly 670-subject first cohort, a separate validation cohort of around 110 different subjects was used. The study combined high-throughput TCR immunosequencing, statistical association of individual TCRs with disease status, and machine learning to predict cytomegalovirus infection status. To study patterns of TCR occurrence, a later analysis re-analyzed previously published TCR beta repertoires from 550 to 800 donors and added high-resolution HLA genotyping. Rather than using new phenotypic data, the later analysis identified candidate immune exposures from TCR beta sequences and from how often those sequences occurred across donors. To decide whether each TCR beta V gene segment behaved as functional or pseudogenic, an earlier analysis of over 500 of the donors relied on high-throughput TCR beta sequencing. Donor age, sex, ethnicity and CMV serostatus were compiled together with the repertoire data. In a later genetic analysis, genome-wide SNP genotypes for about 65% of the roughly 700 donors were used, and that subset was treated as a discovery cohort. Every repertoire in the discovery cohort had been generated on one and the same sequencing platform. HLA typing covered class I and class II loci at four-digit resolution. The number of typed donors differed by locus: roughly 629-630 for A, B, C, DRB1 and DQB1; 500 to 550 for DQA1; 600 to 610 for DPA1; and about 450 for DPB1. Because of strong linkage in the cohort, roughly five DR-DQ haplotypes were treated as single units for association and clustering. Among about 360 genotyped donors of the cohort, an average of approximately 250,000 unique TCR beta nucleotide sequences were sequenced per donor, roughly 20% of them non-productive. The investigation overall reported the following: This cohort had only TCR beta chains sequenced, and the lack of alpha or paired-chain data limited which features could be detected. The 87-base-pair reads could not distinguish some IMGT-functional V segments, including TRBV6-2 and TRBV6-3, so those segments were excluded. Cytomegalovirus status was reported to be diagnosed by the classifier with high specificity and sensitivity in both the original and validation cohorts. At a false discovery rate of 0.05, a later analysis linked about 16,000 TCR beta sequences to specific HLA alleles. A few of the identified cytomegalovirus-associated TCR beta chains were confirmed in vitro to be specific for cytomegalovirus antigens. A later genetic analysis reported fewer N-insertions in productive TCRs among donors in an Asian-associated ancestry cluster than the roughly 700-donor mean. A later analysis found that TCR association rates varied across HLA loci, with DRB1 alleles showing the most associated TCRs and HLA-C alleles the fewest. In a later analysis, most CMV-associated TCR beta chains were found to appear HLA-restricted, with HLA associations seemingly driven largely by CMV exposure. A later analysis found that HLA-associated TCR beta chains were more clonally expanded and had lower generation probabilities than equally common non-associated chains. Correlated functional status among segregating V segments might reflect linkage disequilibrium, but an unknown experimental factor could not be ruled out. The sequencing pipeline was judged likely to have produced a cluster of highly shared sequence variants as a technical artifact. Immune exposure information for the cohort was limited to CMV serostatus. The authors suggested that the approach could potentially be generalized to other disease states and immunological phenotypes. In a later genetic analysis, a missense DCLRE1C variant was associated with V-gene and J-gene trimming of TCR beta chains, and the association was replicated in an independent cohort. Approximately 18 rarely observed V segments, including chromosome 9 orphons, were excluded from the earlier analysis of some 590 of the donors because counts were too low. A total of fewer than 200 TCR beta chains were listed by the study as associated with cytomegalovirus. Because HLA typing was unavailable for some donors at each locus, only the typed subset was used in association tests. Most TCR sequences were seen in very few donors, while some public TCRs were found in many individuals. According to a later analysis, parvovirus B19, influenza, CMV and Epstein-Barr virus appeared linked to several top co-occurrence clusters. When HLA alleles, especially DR and DQ, strongly co-occurred, attributing TCR associations to individual alleles was difficult. An earlier analysis of approximately 600 of the donors showed that most TCR beta V segments appeared in productive rearrangements either about 90% or about 30% of the time, which broadly matched IMGT annotations. Roughly uniform sequencing depth across donors was assumed in presence/absence analyses, although this assumption may not hold. A further reported finding was that TCR beta sequences accurately predicted the HLA-A and HLA-B alleles for most subjects in the first cohort.

Note on this clone: Its antigen specificity is not known. Base qualities were left out, and no much larger clone turns up one base away.

CDR3 length: 15 amino acids, cysteine to phenylalanine. CDR3 DNA only is kept here, 45 bases in frame from base 1. V and J are truncated by 0 bases and 1 base respectively, leaving an intervening sequence of 9 bases. Looking up the germline V gene yields CDR1 SGDLS and CDR2 YYNGEE. The library was prepared using the immunoSEQ multiplex PCR assay. For the multiplex PCR, a mixture combining 60 forward primers for TCR Vbeta segments and 13 reverse primers for TCR Jbeta segments was used. The CDR3 region of rearranged TCR beta genes was amplified from genomic DNA by a multiplex PCR assay. On the Illumina HiSeq System, the amplified TCR beta libraries were sequenced as 87-base-pair reads. The paper's processing steps were these. A later analysis counted about 80 million unique TCR beta chains across the 666 repertoires, and around 9.9 million of these chains were shared by at least two donors. Raw reads were error-corrected and collapsed into unique sequences with a nearest-neighbor algorithm that merged closely related sequences to remove PCR and sequencing errors. V, D and J gene segments were assigned by aligning CDR3 sequences to IMGT reference sequences. For a sequence to be retained, a match of at least six nucleotides was required to both a V gene segment and a J gene segment. Rearrangements were called productive when the CDR3 lacked stop codons and stayed in frame with V and J; all others were non-productive. CDR3 was defined by IMGT convention, running from the second conserved V-encoded cysteine to the conserved J-encoded phenylalanine. The earlier analysis of fewer than 700 of the donors excluded sequences that lacked an unambiguous match to a single V gene segment. In an earlier analysis of roughly 600 of the donors, a V segment was called functional when productive rearrangements were above 56.7%, and segregating when the standard deviation between donors exceeded 5%. A statistical classification framework was built for diagnosing cytomegalovirus status from the catalog of TCR beta chain sequences. In a later analysis, TCR nucleotide sequences were compared against IMGT/GENE-DB human TR gene sequences so that V and J genes could be assigned. The TCRdist pipeline was used in a later analysis to assign CDR3 sequences and most-parsimonious VDJ recombination scenarios. In a later analysis, each TCR beta chain was defined by its CDR3 amino acid sequence together with its V-gene family, and reads lacking a unique V-gene family were excluded. As a way to deal with suspected cross-contamination and a sequencing artifact, a later analysis dropped 450 to 600 nucleotide sequences that were highly shared and had low generation probability. In a later analysis, a clonal expansion index was calculated for each public chain from normalized within-repertoire ranks of inferred template counts. Generation probabilities in a later analysis came from a VDJ recombination model fitted to out-of-frame rearrangements, and those results were checked against IGoR. A later analysis scored TCR-TCR, TCR-HLA and TCR-CMV co-occurrence with hypergeometric tests, applying a repertoire-size bias correction to TCR pairs. False discovery rates were estimated in a later analysis by permuting HLA or CMV assignments 20 times. A later analysis grouped co-occurring TCRs with DBSCAN, adding TCRdist sequence similarity when clustering within HLA-allele-positive subsets. Repertoires with fewer than 30,000 or more than 120,000 public chains were left out of co-occurrence clustering, as were about 5 repertoires with anomalous nucleotide sharing. In TCRdb, the immuneACCESS table is reduced to in-frame sequences with V and J assigned. These tables do not hold every clone; where another copy was compared, an unresolved V gene accounts for under half, and the others remain unexplained. For V, J and clone size, that table is used; D and trimming come from the DNA. A total of about 160,000 clones appear in this sample, roughly four fifths of them only once. Around 1.9% of the sample comes from the top ten.

The cohort was made up of approximately 700 healthy bone marrow donors. At the time of sampling, every cohort member was nominally healthy, though immune exposures that went unrecorded were likely present. The donor was CMV seronegative and belonged to the group of over 300 seronegative cohort members. Each donor provided a peripheral blood sample, and peripheral blood mononuclear cells were used for TCR beta sequencing. Genomic DNA extraction from the blood cell samples was performed with the Qiagen DNeasy Blood Extraction Kit. The sequence is built from TRBV9 and TRBJ2-3, with a tentative D gene TRBD1 over 6 matching bases. The sequenced sample consisted of PBMCs. The clonotype was recovered from a woman aged 18-29 years in good health and CMV-seronegative. CDR3 sequence: CASSVVRTGTDTQYF. The DNA is as follows: TGTGCCAGCAGCGTAGTAAGGACAGGCACAGATACGCAGTATTTT.